The entry below gives a single T cell receptor (beta chain) sequence along with its context. Method: immunoSEQ multiplex PCR; TCRdb's copy keeps in-frame clones and lacks some. Here the sample spans roughly 70,000 clones, around 88% being singletons. This record belongs to a study of OX40 agonist ivuxolimab in advanced cancers. CDR1 and CDR2 from the germline V gene are SGHTA and FQGNSA. The CDR3 has 12 residues. The ends were cut back, 4 bases at V and 6 bases at J, with 8 bases in the middle. The TCR sequence derives from an adult with an advanced solid tumor such as melanoma, head and neck, liver or kidney cancer. The sample here was CD4+ or CD8+ T cells sorted from blood, taken in a trial of the OX40 agonist ivuxolimab. The chain combines TRBV7-2 with TRBJ2-3, with unresolved D. The CDR3 loop is CASSYDRDTQYF. In DNA form, the CDR3 reads TGTGCCAGCAGCTACGACCGGGATACGCAGTATTTT.